This passage covers 4 T cell receptor beta chains from one sample sequenced in a study of OX40 agonist ivuxolimab in advanced cancers. Assay used: immunoSEQ multiplex PCR; TCRdb lists only in-frame clones, some missing. The sample consists of 75,000 to 95,000 clones, more than 80% of them appearing once. The sample was CD4+ or CD8+ T cells sorted from blood, taken in a trial of the OX40 agonist ivuxolimab. The receptors here all came from an adult with an advanced solid tumor such as melanoma, head and neck, liver or kidney cancer.

The rearrangement joins TRBV15 to TRBJ2-6; D is possibly TRBD1 (5 bases). Germline CDR1 LNHNV, CDR2 YYDKDF (reference sequence). Between the trimmed V and J ends, which lost 5 bases and 0 bases, there was a span of 20 bases. The CDR3 has 19 residues. CDR3 residues: CATSRQGVQTYSGANVLTF. CDR3 sequence (DNA): TGTGCCACCAGCCGACAAGGGGTCCAAACTTACTCTGGGGCCAACGTCCTGACTTTC.

The J gene is TRBJ2-5, the V gene TRBV5-1; the D call may be TRBD1 or TRBD2 (5 bases each). TRBJ2-7 matches the DNA end more closely, so the J call is doubtful. The CDR3 spans 13 residues. Germline V gives CDR1 SGHRS, CDR2 YFSETQ. This chain's CDR3 is CASSSAREHEQYF. CDR3 bases: TGCGCCAGCAGCTCCGCCAGGGAGCACGAGCAGTACTTC.

The CDR3 reads CASSSDWGGEKLFF. CDR3 DNA: TGTGCCAGCAGCTCGGATTGGGGTGGGGAAAAACTGTTTTTT. The chain carries TRBV7-9 and TRBJ1-4; D gene uncertain. The CDR3 is 14 amino acids. V was trimmed by 4 bases and J by 8 bases, leaving 14 bases between them. The V gene's germline CDR1 is SEHNR and CDR2 FQNEAQ (reference sequence).

The J gene is TRBJ2-3, the V gene TRBV9; 11 bases map to TRBD2. Looked up from germline, CDR1 is SGDLS and CDR2 is YYNGEE. Trimming took 4 bases from V and 5 from J; bases not matched to a gene: 6. The CDR3 spans 15 residues. CDR3 sequence: CASSTRLAGIDTQYF. DNA for the CDR3: TGTGCCAGCAGCACCCGACTAGCGGGAATAGATACGCAGTATTTT. The full variable domain, rest sourced from reference TRBV9 and TRBJ2-3, is DSGVTQTPKHLITATGQRVTLRCSPRSGDLSVYWYQQSLDQGLQFLIQYYNGEERAKGNILERFSAQQFPDLHSELNLSSLELGDSALYFCASSTRLAGIDTQYFGPGTRLTVL.